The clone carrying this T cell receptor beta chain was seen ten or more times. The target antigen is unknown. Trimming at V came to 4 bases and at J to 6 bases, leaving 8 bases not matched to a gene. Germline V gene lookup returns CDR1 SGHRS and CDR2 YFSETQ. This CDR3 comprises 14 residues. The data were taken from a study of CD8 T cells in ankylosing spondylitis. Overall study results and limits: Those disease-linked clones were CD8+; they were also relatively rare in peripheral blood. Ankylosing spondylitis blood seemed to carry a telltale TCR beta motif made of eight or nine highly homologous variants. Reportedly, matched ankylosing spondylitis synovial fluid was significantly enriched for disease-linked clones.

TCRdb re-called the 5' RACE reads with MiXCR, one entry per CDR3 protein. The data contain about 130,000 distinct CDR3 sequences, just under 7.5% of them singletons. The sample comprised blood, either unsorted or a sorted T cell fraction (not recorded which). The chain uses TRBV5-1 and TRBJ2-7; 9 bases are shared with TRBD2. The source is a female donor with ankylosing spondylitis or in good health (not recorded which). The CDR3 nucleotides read TGCGCCAGCAGCGGGGGACTAGCCCCCTCCGAGCAGTACTTC. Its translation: CASSGGLAPSEQYF. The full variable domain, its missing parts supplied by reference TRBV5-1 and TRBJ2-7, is KAGVTQTPRYLIKTRGQQVTLSCSPISGHRSVSWYQQTPGQGLQFLFEYFSETQRNKGNFPGRFSGRQFSNSRSEMNVSTLELGDSALYLCASSGGLAPSEQYFGPGTRLTVT.